This T cell receptor beta chain is drawn from a study of STAT5B mutations in CD4+ large granular lymphocyte leukemia. Original analysis: A productive frequency of 2.59 x 10-5 was the lowest detectable. Only in-frame clones appear in the TCRdb table, and some are missing; sequencing was by immunoSEQ multiplex PCR. The DNA was the basis for D and trimming; V, J and clone size are from that table. This table has 35,000 to 45,000 clones, roughly 85% appearing once. Regarding this clone: The antigen is unknown.

The study's findings and limits: Patient CD4-sorted repertoires stayed more clonal than healthy ones after leukemic-clone removal. Main leukemic clonotypes were patient-specific, but about 26% appeared at low frequency elsewhere.

The sequence derives from a human donor in good health. Sequences were obtained from CD4+ T cells from blood buffy coats.

CDR3 amino acids: CATPSPRSSYGYTF. The CDR3 bases are TGTGCCACCCCTTCACCCAGGTCCTCCTATGGCTACACCTTC. V usage is TRBV2 and J usage is TRBJ1-2; D remains unclear. V was trimmed by 10 bases and J by 4 bases, leaving 19 bases between them. CDR1 is SNHLY, CDR2 FYNNEI, per germline. There are 14 residues in the CDR3.